This paragraph reports one T cell receptor (beta chain). Its antigen is unknown. The PCR contained 60 Vbeta and 13 Jbeta primers. Measured with immunoSEQ multiplex PCR; TCRdb has only the in-frame clones, and not every one. In the table there are approximately 150,000 clones, under 85% of which are singletons. The data derive from a study of cytomegalovirus exposure and HLA in healthy donors. Study-level points and caveats: Presence/absence analyses assumed roughly uniform sequencing depth across donors. Productive rates of about 87% or about 30% were seen for most TCR beta V segments in an earlier analysis. Sequencing artifact likely explains a cluster of highly shared sequence variants.

CDR1 SGHDT and CDR2 YYEEEE come from the germline V gene. Trimming stripped 5 bases from V and 10 bases from J, with 16 bases between. The CDR3 runs 14 residues. Sequencing was done on a sample of PBMCs. V usage is TRBV5-6 and J usage is TRBJ1-6; tentatively, D is TRBD1 (5 bases). This sequence was found in a woman aged 18-30 years in good health and CMV-seropositive. The CDR3 is CASSSGNSGSPLHF. For the CDR3, the DNA is TGTGCCAGCAGTTCAGGGAACAGTGGCTCACCCCTCCACTTT.